This T cell receptor beta chain was captured in a study of cytotoxic CD8 clonotypes in ibrutinib-treated CLL. The CDR3 runs 15 residues. J lost 1 base, V lost 5 bases, and 0 bases had no gene match. Germline-derived CDR1 and CDR2 are SGHNT and YYREEE (reference sequence). Extraction of around 2.2 micrograms of genomic DNA from cryopreserved PBMCs supplied material for TCR beta libraries. Depth targeted 1 in 200,000 to 1 in 1 million T cells, averaging about 9.2x coverage per clonotype. Produced via immunoSEQ multiplex PCR; TCRdb's table is partial and in-frame only. Of tens of thousands of clones in the sample, about 64% are singletons; the top ten hold roughly 5.7%. This clone turned up a few times.

The receptor was isolated from a human donor with chronic lymphocytic leukemia. The chain joins TRBV5-4 to TRBJ2-2; 12 positions agree with TRBD2. The sample was PBMCs, taken after 12 months of ibrutinib treatment. CDR3 nucleotides: TGTGCCAGCAGACTAGCGGGGGGGAACACCGGGGAGCTGTTTTTT. This codes for CASRLAGGNTGELFF.